The 28 T cell receptor beta chains listed next were all sequenced from one sample in a study of kidney transplant recipient with SARS-CoV-2 infection. MiXCR was run by TCRdb on the reads, yielding one entry per CDR3 protein. The table shows 200,000 to 300,000 distinct CDR3 sequences, with under 30% occurring only once. Specimen: a blood sample, collected at baseline and between days 110 and 120 from a kidney transplant recipient. All receptors come from a young adult male patient who had COVID-19 and was a kidney transplant recipient. Some T cells may be provided by the graft donor.

This clonotype was found a few times. The chain uses TRBV3-1 and TRBJ2-2, with D hard to call. This CDR3 region has 18 residues. Germline V gene sequence: CDR1 LGHDT, CDR2 YNNKEL (reference sequence). V was cut by 5 bases and J by 5 bases, with 24 bases left in between. As DNA, the CDR3 is TGTGCCAGCAGCTCTGATTGTCCCATTTCAGGCTTGACCGGGGAGCTGTTTTTT. This sequence encodes CASSSDCPISGLTGELFF.

There are a few counts of this clonotype. Given a much more abundant clone one base away, this may be a read error. This chain connects TRBV28 to TRBJ1-5, with D maybe TRBD1 (5 bases). CDR1 and CDR2 from the germline V gene are MDHEN and SYDVKM. The CDR3 is 14 amino acids. This chain's CDR3 is CASNLAGGGQPQHF. DNA for the CDR3: TGTGCCAGCAATTTAGCTGGGGGAGGTCAGCCCCAGCATTTT.

This clonotype was seen at least ten times. The chain links TRBV28 to TRBJ2-7; D might be TRBD1 or TRBD2, each matching 5 bases. With 5 bases removed from V and 5 bases from J, the gap between germline ends came to 22 bases. Germline loops: CDR1 MDHEN, CDR2 SYDVKM. This CDR3 region has 16 residues. CDR3 DNA sequence: TGTGCCAGCAGTATCACCCGGGGCAGGCAACCCAACGAGCAGTACTTC. Protein: CASSITRGRQPNEQYF. Full variable domain (outside the CDR3, taken from reference TRBV28 and TRBJ2-7): DVKVTQSSRYLVKRTGEKVFLECVQDMDHENMFWYRQDPGLGLRLIYFSYDVKMKEKGDIPEGYSVSREKKERFSLILESASTNQTSMYLCASSITRGRQPNEQYFGPGTRLTVT.

This clonotype came up many times. This chain uses TRBV12-2 with TRBJ1-2. TRBV12-2 is annotated as a pseudogene. This CDR3 contains 17 residues. CDR3 residues: CASRVVSTPRKTYGYTF. In DNA, the CDR3 is TGTGCAAGTCGCGTGGTCTCGACTCCACGAAAGACCTATGGCTACACCTTC.

About this clonotype itself: It may be a read error: a sequence one base away is much more abundant. This chain links TRBV18 with TRBJ1-1, with unresolved D. V was trimmed by 5 bases and J by 6 bases, leaving 16 bases between them. The CDR3 consists of 14 residues. Germline assignment: CDR1 KGHSH and CDR2 LQKENI. The CDR3: CASSTSGVNAEAFF. The CDR3 DNA is TGTGCCAGCTCAACGTCCGGGGTTAACGCTGAAGCTTTCTTT.

This clonotype was recorded at least ten times. The chain carries TRBV12-3 or TRBV12-4 and TRBJ2-1; D is possibly TRBD1 (6 bases). Trimming took 5 bases from V and 11 from J, leaving 16 bases between them. CDR3 length: 13 amino acids. The CDR3 loop reads CASSGDTKTKQFF. CDR3 DNA: TGTGCCAGCAGTGGGGACACCAAGACGAAGCAGTTCTTC.

Ten or more counts support this clonotype. V usage is TRBV6-6 and J usage is TRBJ1-5, with D unresolved. Germline assignment: CDR1 MNHNY and CDR2 SVGAGI (reference sequence). The V end lost 5 bases, the J end lost 2 bases, and 7 bases lay between the germline ends. The CDR3 runs 13 residues. The CDR3 sequence: CASSGSGNQPQHF. CDR3 nucleotide sequence: TGTGCCAGCAGTGGTAGCGGCAATCAGCCCCAGCATTTT.

As regards this clonotype: A clone one base away is much larger, so this may be a read error. This chain uses TRBV19 with TRBJ2-5, with D unclear. From germline, CDR1 is LNHDA and CDR2 SQIVND (reference sequence). The CDR3 runs 13 residues. Trimming removed 6 bases at V and 4 bases at J, with 12 bases between. For the CDR3, the DNA is TGTGCCAGTAGAGAGACTCTGGGAGAGACCCAGTACTTC. This gives the protein CASRETLGETQYF.

About this clonotype: Just one base apart from a much larger clone, this may be a read error. The chain links TRBV5-1 to TRBJ1-3; D gene uncertain. CDR1 and CDR2 from the germline V gene are SGHRS and YFSETQ. This CDR3 has 14 residues. Trimming took off 5 bases at V and 3 bases at J, with 12 bases between the two ends. The CDR3 nucleotides read TGCGCCAGCAGTAAAGGGCAGGATGGAAACACCATATATTTT. Translation gives CASSKGQDGNTIYF.

This chain joins TRBV13 and TRBJ2-3; D is unresolved. The CDR3 sequence is 13 residues long. The germline V gene has CDR1 PRHDT and CDR2 FYEKMQ (reference sequence). Trimming shortened V by 6 bases and J by 0 bases, and 7 bases separated the two germline ends. The CDR3 loop is CASRASSTDTQYF. CDR3 nucleotide sequence: TGTGCCAGCAGGGCCTCCAGCACAGATACGCAGTATTTT.

This clonotype was found many times. The chain joins TRBV19 to TRBJ1-5; 7 bases agree with TRBD1. Losses at the gene ends were 5 bases for V and 1 base for J; bases not matched to a gene: 8. CDR3 size: 16 residues. Germline lookup yields CDR1 LNHDA and CDR2 SQIVND (reference sequence). CDR3 coding DNA: TGTGCCAGTAGTCCCCGGACAGGAACAAGCAATCAGCCCCAGCATTTT. Amino acids: CASSPRTGTSNQPQHF.

This clonotype was observed once. A much larger clone sits a single nucleotide away, making a read error possible. The chain joins TRBV6-4 to TRBJ1-5, with D unclear. Trimming pared 2 bases from V and 9 bases from J, leaving 5 bases between. The CDR3 extends over 11 amino acids. Germline V gives CDR1 MRHNA, CDR2 SNTAGT. The CDR3 sequence is CASSDGGPQHF. The CDR3 DNA follows: TGTGCCAGCAGTGACGGAGGGCCCCAGCATTTT.

With regard to this clonotype: The junction differs from germline at one of its ends, possibly a read error. J is TRBJ2-3 and V is TRBV7-2; TRBD2 matches 10 bases. This CDR3 contains 17 residues. Germline loops: CDR1 SGHTA, CDR2 FQGNSA. The CDR3 protein is CANSPRLAGGGTDTQYF. CDR3 bases: TGTGCCAACAGCCCGCGACTAGCGGGCGGGGGGACAGATACGCAGTATTTT.

This clonotype was seen ten or more times. This rearrangement joins TRBV7-8 to TRBJ1-4; D remains ambiguous. V shed 5 bases and J shed 4 bases, with 14 bases lying between them. CDR1 is SGHVS and CDR2 is FQNEAQ in the germline V gene. The length of the CDR3 is 15 residues. As DNA, the CDR3 is TGTGCCAGCAGCGTGACCCCGGGGATTAATGAAAAACTGTTTTTT. It translates to CASSVTPGINEKLFF.

Notes on this clonotype: This clone may be a read error of a much larger clone one base away. V gene TRBV14 combines with J gene TRBJ1-2; maybe TRBD1 (5 bases). Germline V gives CDR1 SGHDN, CDR2 FVKESK. This CDR3 is 15 amino acids long. The CDR3, as DNA: TGTGCCAGCAGCCAAGAGGCAGGGCTTACCTATGGCTACGCCTTC. Its protein product is CASSQEAGLTYGYAF. Full variable domain (outside the CDR3, taken from reference TRBV14 and TRBJ1-2): EAGVTQFPSHSVIEKGQTVTLRCDPISGHDNLYWYRRVMGKEIKFLLHFVKESKQDESGMPNNRFLAERTGGTYSTLKVQPAELEDSGVYFCASSQEAGLTYGYAFGSGTRLTVV.

About this clonotype: This may come from a read error, since a much larger clone is one base off. The chain links TRBV2 to TRBJ2-1; D is undetermined. Germline V gene sequence: CDR1 SNHLY, CDR2 FYNNEI. The germline V and J ends were trimmed by 3 bases and 8 bases, with 14 bases remaining between them. The CDR3 runs to 14 residues. The CDR3 spells CASSDIVVPDEQFF. The DNA for the CDR3 is TGTGCCAGCAGTGACATCGTGGTGCCCGATGAGCAGTTCTTC.

A remark on this clonotype: One end of the junction does not line up with germline, which may come from a read error. This chain links TRBV5-6 with TRBJ2-1, with 7 bases fitting TRBD2. There are 15 residues in the CDR3. The germline V gene encodes CDR1 SGHDT and CDR2 YYEEEE. CDR3 in amino acids: CASSLRGSPYSEQFF. CDR3 coding DNA: TGTGCCAGCAGCTTGCGCGGGAGCCCCTACAGTGAGCAGTTCTTC.

Concerning this clonotype: A single base separates this from a much larger clone, so it may be a read error. The rearrangement joins TRBV7-2 to TRBJ1-2; D not certain. The V end lost 5 bases, the J end lost 4 bases, and 23 bases lay between the germline ends. Germline lookup yields CDR1 SGHTA and CDR2 FQGNSA. The CDR3 covers 17 residues. Written as DNA, the CDR3 is TGTGCCAGCAGCCCTTTCGCCAGAGACGGAAAGACCTATGGCTACACCTTC. It is translated as CASSPFARDGKTYGYTF. The full variable domain, completed using reference TRBV7-2 and TRBJ1-2, is GAGVSQSPSNKVTEKGKDVELRCDPISGHTALYWYRQSLGQGLEFLIYFQGNSAPDKSGLPSDRFSAERTGGSVSTLTIQRTQQEDSAVYLCASSPFARDGKTYGYTFGSGTRLTVV.

The table lists this clonotype with many counts. V gene TRBV5-4 combines with J gene TRBJ1-2, with D uncertain. The CDR3 is 16 residues long. Germline CDR1 and CDR2: SGHNT and YYREEE (reference sequence). V lost 7 bases and J lost 4, with 23 bases in between. The CDR3 sequence is CASGRRVPGKTYGYTF. CDR3 bases: TGTGCCAGCGGGAGGCGCGTACCAGGAAAGACCTATGGCTACACCTTC.

This clonotype was seen at least ten times. The chain is built from TRBV5-5 and TRBJ1-2, with no clear D. The length of the CDR3 is 16 residues. The germline V and J ends were trimmed by 7 bases and 4 bases, with 23 bases remaining between them. Germline values: CDR1 SGHKS, CDR2 YYEKEE (reference sequence). The CDR3 is CASSKCVSRKTYGYTF. Here the CDR3 DNA reads TGTGCCAGCTCAAAATGTGTCTCGCGAAAGACCTATGGCTACACCTTC.

This clonotype was counted at least ten times. The chain joins TRBV12-3 or TRBV12-4 to TRBJ2-1; possibly TRBD1 for D (5 bases). This CDR3 contains 14 residues. Trimming removed 6 bases from V and 14 bases from J, with 23 bases in between. The chain's CDR3 is CASRSKSDTLGEFF. In DNA, the CDR3 is TGTGCCAGCAGGTCTAAGTCGGACACTTTAGGGGAGTTCTTC.

This clonotype was seen many times. The chain links TRBV2 to TRBJ2-7; 10 nucleotides agree with TRBD2. The J segment lost 6 bases and the V segment lost 7 bases, leaving 9 bases of the junction unmatched. This CDR3 comprises 14 residues. The V gene's germline CDR1 is SNHLY and CDR2 FYNNEI. The CDR3 spells CASTSGRISGEQYF. The DNA of the CDR3 is TGTGCCAGCACTAGCGGGAGAATCTCAGGCGAGCAGTACTTC. The whole variable domain, filled in from reference TRBV2 and TRBJ2-7, reads EPEVTQTPSHQVTQMGQEVILRCVPISNHLYFYWYRQILGQKVEFLVSFYNNEISEKSEIFDDQFSVERPDGSNFTLKIRSTKLEDSAMYFCASTSGRISGEQYFGPGTRLTVT.

As regards this clonotype: Just one base apart from a much larger clone, this may be a read error. The chain combines TRBV14 with TRBJ1-2; possible D gene TRBD1, 6 bases. CDR1 is SGHDN, CDR2 FVKESK, per germline. The CDR3 spans 16 residues. The CDR3 nucleotides read TGTACCAGCAGCGGGGACCTGGGCAGGGGCAACTATGGCTACACCTTC. This translates into CTSSGDLGRGNYGYTF.

The gene calls are TRBV20-1 and TRBJ1-3; D is undetermined. Trimming cost V 6 bases and J 0 bases, with 9 bases left between them. This CDR3 region has 13 residues. CDR1 and CDR2 from the germline V gene are DFQATT and SNEGSKA (reference sequence). As DNA, the CDR3 is TGCAGTGCCCCTTCCAACTCTGGAAACACCATATATTTT. It translates to CSAPSNSGNTIYF.

Of note for this clonotype: At one of its ends the junction is not consistent with the germline gene, which may arise from a read error. The chain links TRBV20-1 to TRBJ1-1, with D possibly matching TRBD1 (5 bases). The germline gives CDR1 DFQATT, CDR2 SNEGSKA (reference sequence). This CDR3 region has 14 residues. The CDR3 loop reads CSAAGDGGNTESFF. In nucleotides, the CDR3 is TGCAGTGCCGCGGGCGACGGGGGTAACACTGAATCTTTCTTT.

Notes on this clonotype: This may be a read error: a much more frequent sequence differs by one nucleotide. This chain connects TRBV25-1 to TRBJ1-2; D is undetermined. CDR1 and CDR2 (germline): MGHDK, SYGVNS. The CDR3 has 17 residues. Trimming removed 5 bases at V and 4 bases at J, with 23 bases between. CDR3 coding DNA: TGTGCCAGCAGTAATAAGGAAGAACTGGGAAGGACCTATGGCTACACCTTC. This encodes CASSNKEELGRTYGYTF.

A note on this clonotype: This may be a read error, as it is one base from a much larger clone. The chain combines TRBV5-1 with TRBJ1-1, with D unresolved. Germline V gives CDR1 SGHRS, CDR2 YFSETQ. The CDR3 extends over 13 amino acids. V gave up 7 bases and J gave up 4 bases, with 14 bases separating them. CDR3 DNA: TGCGCCAGCGGACCTGGCGGGAGCACTGAAGCTTTCTTT. Its translation: CASGPGGSTEAFF.

A note on this clonotype: A much larger clone differs by one base, so this may be a read error. This rearrangement joins TRBV20-1 to TRBJ2-5; possible D gene TRBD2, 7 bases. In germline, CDR1 is DFQATT, CDR2 SNEGSKA (reference sequence). The CDR3 contains 16 residues. CDR3 in amino acids: CGAGEGGLAAQETQYF. CDR3 nucleotide sequence: TGCGGTGCTGGAGAGGGGGGGCTAGCGGCTCAAGAGACCCAGTACTTC.